The rows below give T cell receptor beta chains drawn from one sample of a study of blood T cell repertoires in COVID-19. The protocol was immunoSEQ multiplex PCR, while the TCRdb copy is restricted to in-frame clones and leaves out a portion. The sample lists under 300,000 clones, around 89% seen once, with approximately 9% in the top ten. Material for sequencing was PBMCs or T cells enriched from blood (not recorded which). The receptors shown here come from a man aged 35-49 years who had recovered from COVID-19. The CDR3 runs from the conserved cysteine through the conserved F or W. D genes are given only for firm matches. Rows may omit the clone size; those that give it use once, few, many or a size class.

>-|TRBD1|TRBJ1-3|TRBV10-3
TGTGCCATCAGTGCGGGGACAGCCTCTGGAAACACCATATATTTT
CAISAGTASGNTIYF
>-|-|TRBJ1-5|TRBV6-6
TGTGCCAGCAGTACGCTAAAAAATCAGCCCCAGCATTTT
CASSTLKNQPQHF
>-|TRBD1|TRBJ2-2|TRBV25-1
TGTGCCAGCAGTCCTCAGACCGGGACAGGGGGCACCGGGGAGCTGTTTTTT
CASSPQTGTGGTGELFF
>-|-|TRBJ2-3|TRBV7-9
TGTGCCAGCAGCGGGGGGTTTTGGGCAGATACGCAGTATTTT
CASSGGFWADTQYF
>-|TRBD1|TRBJ1-2|TRBV28
TGTGCCAGCAGTTCCCTAGCCGGGACAGGGCTCTATGGCTACACCTTC
CASSSLAGTGLYGYTF
>-|-|TRBJ1-6|TRBV30
TGTGCCTGGAGTGTACAGGGCGACTCACCCCTCCACTTT
CAWSVQGDSPLHF
>-|-|TRBJ2-5|TRBV19
TGTGCCAGTAGCTTTCAAAGCGGGCTGAAGACCCAGTACTTC
CASSFQSGLKTQYF
>-|TRBD1|TRBJ2-7|TRBV25-1
TGTGCCAGCAGTGAATACCCGGGACAGGGAAAGGGGTACGAGCAGTACTTC
CASSEYPGQGKGYEQYF
>once|TRBD2|TRBJ2-3|TRBV6-2/TRBV6-3
TGTGCCAGCAGTTCAGTGGTGGGCGGGAGTACGCAGTATTTT
CASSSVVGGSTQYF
>-|TRBD1|TRBJ2-7|TRBV3-1/TRBV3-2
TGTGCCAGCAGCCAAGGGGGACAGGGCCTCTACGAGCAGTACTTC
CASSQGGQGLYEQYF
>-|-|TRBJ1-1|TRBV11-3
TGTGCCAGCAGCTCAGGAAGGGGCCGGAACACTGAAGCTTTCTTT
CASSSGRGRNTEAFF
>-|TRBD1|TRBJ1-2|TRBV30
TGTGCCTGGAGAAGACAGGGAGGTTTCTATGGCTACACCTTC
CAWRRQGGFYGYTF
>-|-|TRBJ2-2|TRBV5-1
TGCGCCAGCAGTAAAGGGGGGGCAGGCACCGGGGAGCTGTTTTTT
CASSKGGAGTGELFF
>-|-|TRBJ2-1|TRBV24-1
TGTGCCACCAGTGCCATAGGGTTGGCGGAGGGGAGCTCCTACAATGAGCAGTTCTTC
CATSAIGLAEGSSYNEQFF
>-|TRBD1|TRBJ1-4|TRBV27
TGTGCCAGCAGGTCCCTGGGCAGGGGGCTCGATGAAAAACTGTTTTTT
CASRSLGRGLDEKLFF
>-|-|TRBJ1-2|TRBV28
TGTGCCAGCAGTAAGGAGCCGAGTATATATGGCTACACCTTC
CASSKEPSIYGYTF
>-|TRBD2|TRBJ2-3|TRBV28
TGTGCCAGCAGTTTATCGGGGGGGGCTACCCTTGCTACGGATACGCAGTATTTT
CASSLSGGATLATDTQYF
>-|TRBD2|TRBJ2-5|TRBV27
TGTGCCAGCGGAATGACTAGCGGGGGCCAAGAGACCCAGTACTTC
CASGMTSGGQETQYF
>-|TRBD1|TRBJ1-3|TRBV10-3
TGTGCCATCAGGCCCGACAGGGGAGCTGGAAACACCATATATTTT
CAIRPDRGAGNTIYF
>-|TRBD1|TRBJ1-2|TRBV11-1
TGTGCCAGCAGCCACCCACGACAGGGGGCGGAGGTTGGCTACACCTTC
CASSHPRQGAEVGYTF
>once|TRBD2|TRBJ2-3|TRBV20-1
TGCAGTGCTAGTCCCCTAGCGGGGGGGCCCACAGATACGCAGTATTTT
CSASPLAGGPTDTQYF
>-|TRBD1|TRBJ2-3|TRBV9
TGTGCCAGCAGCGTAGGGAGACAGGGATCGGGTGTAGATACGCAGTATTTT
CASSVGRQGSGVDTQYF
>-|-|TRBJ1-2|TRBV4-1
TGCGCCAGCAGCCAAGACGCAGGAGGAGACTATGGCTACACCTTC
CASSQDAGGDYGYTF
>few|-|TRBJ1-1|TRBV27
TGTGCCAGCAGTATCACGACAGCAGCTTTGAACACTGAAGCTTTCTTT
CASSITTAALNTEAFF
>-|-|TRBJ2-7|TRBV4-1
TGCGCCAGCAGTTTTTCAGGGGACTACGAGCAGTACTTC
CASSFSGDYEQYF
>-|-|TRBJ2-3|TRBV3-1/TRBV3-2
TGTGCCAGCAGCCAAGAGAGGCACTTAGGGGCAGATACGCAGTATTTT
CASSQERHLGADTQYF
>-|-|TRBJ2-3|TRBV29-1
TGCAGCGTTGTCGAGGGGGGGGCTACAGATACGCAGTATTTT
CSVVEGGATDTQYF
>-|-|TRBJ1-1|TRBV3-1/TRBV3-2
TGTGCCAGCAGCCAAGATAAACCGGACAGAAACACTGAAGCTTTCTTT
CASSQDKPDRNTEAFF
>-|TRBD1|TRBJ2-1|TRBV2
TGTGCCAGTGGGACAGTGCAAACTCAGAGCTCCTACAATGAGCAGTTCTTC
CASGTVQTQSSYNEQFF
>-|TRBD1|TRBJ1-4|TRBV5-1
TGCGCCAGCAGTCCAATGGACAGGGGAACAAGTAATGAAAAACTGTTTTTT
CASSPMDRGTSNEKLFF
>once|TRBD1|TRBJ2-7|TRBV23-1
TGCGCCAGCAGGATTACAGGGGCCTCTCTCCCCTACGAGCAGTACTTC
CASRITGASLPYEQYF